This T cell receptor beta chain emerged from a study of T cell responses to AZD1222 COVID-19 vaccine. Sequenced by immunoSEQ multiplex PCR; TCRdb stores in-frame clones only, minus some. Of about 110,000 clones in the sample, more than 90% were seen once. With 2 bases removed from V and 8 bases from J, the gap between germline ends came to 15 bases. CDR1 SNHLY and CDR2 FYNNEI come from the germline V gene. This CDR3 has 15 amino acids. Concerning this clone itself: Its specificity is unknown.

Overall study results and limits: White British ancestry dominated among donors, who included more females, and clonal diversity was possibly underestimated. In the spike-specific TCR repertoire, nearly half reportedly target unmutated variant regions.

This sequence was found in an adult in good health. The sample consisted of peripheral blood, taken on day 0 of AZD1222 vaccination. This rearrangement joins TRBV2 to TRBJ1-4; D is unresolved. This chain's CDR3 is CASSEYRPVEEKLFF. The DNA for the CDR3 is TGTGCCAGCAGTGAATATCGCCCGGTAGAGGAAAAACTGTTTTTT.